The clone carrying this T cell receptor beta chain appeared a few times. The antigen is not known. The sample comes from a study of CD8 T cells in ankylosing spondylitis. Libraries for TCR beta were made by quantitative 5'-RACE with molecular barcodes. TCRdb re-called the 5' RACE reads with MiXCR, one entry per CDR3 protein. The table lists tens of thousands of distinct CDR3 sequences, 6% of them singletons. Study-wide points: Characteristic of ankylosing spondylitis blood, it appeared, was a TCR beta motif comprising several highly homologous variants. Within matched ankylosing spondylitis synovial fluid, disease-linked clones were reportedly significantly enriched.

Germline loops: CDR1 DFQATT, CDR2 SNEGSKA (reference sequence). Trimming removed 3 bases from V and 9 bases from J, with 9 bases in between. The CDR3 extends over 11 amino acids. This chain links TRBV20-1 with TRBJ2-1; D remains ambiguous. The specimen sequenced was blood, either unsorted or a sorted T cell fraction (not recorded which). The receptor was derived from a male donor with ankylosing spondylitis or in good health (not recorded which). In nucleotides, the CDR3 is TGCAGTGCTAGCGGCGTCGGTGAGCAGTTCTTC. Protein sequence: CSASGVGEQFF.